This TCR beta chain appears in the sequencing data of a study of human thymus T cells. Study-wide results and caveats: Apparent skewing of V and J gene usage characterized both thymic and blood repertoires.

About this clone: Its cognate antigen is unknown.

Only four of the eight donors provided an approximately 0.45-1 mL blood sample. Blood DNA came from all available leukocytes, not a fixed cell number. Here immunoSEQ multiplex PCR was the method, and the copy in TCRdb shows in-frame clones only, minus some. The sample contains some 46,000 clones, 85% to 95% of which appear only once. The clonotype originates from a girl in the first two years of life with a congenital heart defect but otherwise immunologically healthy. The specimen sequenced was blood.

The CDR3: CASATGEKLFF. CDR3 bases: TGTGCCAGCGCTACAGGGGAAAAACTGTTTTTT. The chain has TRBV25-1 and TRBJ1-4; perhaps TRBD1 as D (6 bases). This CDR3 comprises 11 residues. Trimming removed 8 bases at V and 8 bases at J, with 9 bases between. Germline CDR1 MGHDK, CDR2 SYGVNS.